Listed below are T cell receptor beta chains from one sample, sequenced in a study of cytomegalovirus exposure and HLA in healthy donors. Sequencing used immunoSEQ multiplex PCR; TCRdb keeps in-frame clones, though not all of them. The data contain about 170,000 clones, 65% to 75% of them singletons. Sequenced sample: PBMCs. The source is a girl aged 5-17 years in good health and CMV-seronegative. CDR3s include the opening cysteine and the closing phenylalanine or tryptophan. A D gene is named only where the DNA matches it firmly. Clone size, where shown, is once, few, many, or a class for clones that have expanded.

j_gene: TRBJ1-1
v_gene: TRBV29-1
d_gene: TRBD1
abundance: many
CDR3aa: CSVPGQLPTEAFF
CDR3nt: TGCAGCGTCCCGGGACAGCTGCCCACTGAAGCTTTCTTT

j_gene: TRBJ2-5
v_gene: TRBV5-1
d_gene: .
abundance: .
CDR3aa: CASSRGQKETQYF
CDR3nt: TGCGCCAGCAGCCGAGGGCAGAAAGAGACCCAGTACTTC

j_gene: TRBJ1-2
v_gene: TRBV6-1
d_gene: .
abundance: few
CDR3aa: CASSGSGRFEGYTF
CDR3nt: TGTGCCAGCAGTGGGTCAGGGAGGTTCGAAGGCTACACCTTC

j_gene: TRBJ1-2
v_gene: TRBV7-9
d_gene: .
abundance: .
CDR3aa: CASSFRNYGYTF
CDR3nt: TGTGCCAGCAGCTTCCGTAACTATGGCTACACCTTC

j_gene: TRBJ2-7
v_gene: TRBV20-1
d_gene: .
abundance: .
CDR3aa: CSANGGYEQYF
CDR3nt: TGCAGTGCTAACGGGGGCTACGAGCAGTACTTC

j_gene: TRBJ2-2
v_gene: TRBV6-1
d_gene: .
abundance: few
CDR3aa: CASRAGDYTGELFF
CDR3nt: TGTGCCAGCAGGGCAGGGGATTACACCGGGGAGCTGTTTTTT

j_gene: TRBJ1-5
v_gene: TRBV19
d_gene: .
abundance: .
CDR3aa: CASTPIGDYSNQPQHF
CDR3nt: TGTGCCAGTACTCCCATAGGGGATTATAGCAATCAGCCCCAGCATTTT

j_gene: TRBJ2-5
v_gene: TRBV7-8
d_gene: TRBD2
abundance: .
CDR3aa: CASSPGLAARGETQYF
CDR3nt: TGTGCCAGCAGCCCCGGACTAGCGGCAAGGGGAGAGACCCAGTACTTC

j_gene: TRBJ2-7
v_gene: TRBV10-1
d_gene: .
abundance: .
CDR3aa: CASATGPTYEQYF
CDR3nt: TGCGCCAGTGCTACAGGGCCCACCTACGAGCAGTACTTC

j_gene: TRBJ2-1
v_gene: TRBV6-5
d_gene: TRBD2
abundance: .
CDR3aa: CASSYRSGGSYNEQFF
CDR3nt: TGTGCCAGCAGTTACCGTAGCGGGGGGAGTTACAATGAGCAGTTCTTC

j_gene: TRBJ1-5
v_gene: TRBV5-4
d_gene: .
abundance: .
CDR3aa: CASSLSGGGGGVNQPQHF
CDR3nt: TGTGCCAGCAGCTTGAGTGGTGGGGGCGGTGGGGTCAATCAGCCCCAGCATTTT

j_gene: TRBJ1-1
v_gene: TRBV13
d_gene: .
abundance: .
CDR3aa: CASSPARQESPEAFF
CDR3nt: TGTGCCAGCAGCCCAGCCAGACAGGAATCCCCTGAAGCTTTCTTT

j_gene: TRBJ1-1
v_gene: TRBV5-1
d_gene: TRBD1
abundance: .
CDR3aa: CASSPRGVVTEAFF
CDR3nt: TGCGCCAGCAGCCCCAGGGGGGTGGTCACTGAAGCTTTCTTT

j_gene: TRBJ2-3
v_gene: TRBV25-1
d_gene: TRBD2
abundance: .
CDR3aa: CANHVAGVGADTQYF
CDR3nt: TGTGCCAACCACGTAGCGGGGGTTGGTGCAGATACGCAGTATTTT

j_gene: TRBJ1-4
v_gene: TRBV5-6
d_gene: TRBD1
abundance: .
CDR3aa: CASSLLRDSATNEKLFF
CDR3nt: TGTGCCAGCAGCTTGTTGAGGGACAGCGCAACTAATGAAAAACTGTTTTTT

j_gene: TRBJ2-7
v_gene: TRBV11-2
d_gene: .
abundance: .
CDR3aa: CASSSFITGYEQYF
CDR3nt: TGTGCCAGCAGCTCATTCATTACAGGCTACGAGCAGTACTTC

j_gene: TRBJ1-5
v_gene: TRBV5-6
d_gene: .
abundance: .
CDR3aa: CASSPLGQQPQHF
CDR3nt: TGTGCCAGCAGCCCTCTGGGCCAGCAGCCCCAGCATTTT

j_gene: TRBJ1-2
v_gene: TRBV2
d_gene: .
abundance: once
CDR3aa: CASKSSYGYTF
CDR3nt: TGTGCCAGCAAGTCCAGCTATGGCTACACCTTC

j_gene: TRBJ2-5
v_gene: TRBV30
d_gene: TRBD1
abundance: once
CDR3aa: CAWGGQVKRETQYF
CDR3nt: TGTGCCTGGGGGGGACAGGTGAAGAGAGAGACCCAGTACTTC

j_gene: TRBJ2-1
v_gene: TRBV20-1
d_gene: .
abundance: few
CDR3aa: CSARVRNEQFF
CDR3nt: TGCAGTGCTAGAGTGAGGAATGAGCAGTTCTTC

j_gene: TRBJ1-1
v_gene: TRBV25-1
d_gene: .
abundance: .
CDR3aa: CASSELGRGDTEAFF
CDR3nt: TGTGCCAGCAGTGAACTCGGGAGGGGGGACACTGAAGCTTTCTTT

j_gene: TRBJ2-7
v_gene: TRBV5-1
d_gene: TRBD2
abundance: .
CDR3aa: CASSLPPAGEIYEQYF
CDR3nt: TGCGCCAGCAGCTTACCTCCGGCGGGGGAGATCTACGAGCAGTACTTC

j_gene: TRBJ1-2
v_gene: TRBV6-1
d_gene: TRBD1
abundance: .
CDR3aa: CASRAGQGHGYTF
CDR3nt: TGTGCCAGCAGGGCGGGACAGGGACATGGCTACACCTTC

j_gene: TRBJ1-1
v_gene: TRBV7-6
d_gene: .
abundance: .
CDR3aa: CASSFSGIGTEAFF
CDR3nt: TGTGCCAGCAGCTTTTCAGGGATTGGCACTGAAGCTTTCTTT

j_gene: TRBJ1-2
v_gene: TRBV10-1
d_gene: TRBD1
abundance: .
CDR3aa: CASTNRGNYGYTF
CDR3nt: TGCGCCAGCACTAACAGGGGCAACTATGGCTACACCTTC

j_gene: TRBJ2-1
v_gene: TRBV19
d_gene: TRBD2
abundance: few
CDR3aa: CASSIIPSGVSYNEQFF
CDR3nt: TGTGCCAGTAGTATTATCCCTAGCGGGGTCTCCTACAATGAGCAGTTCTTC

j_gene: TRBJ2-5
v_gene: TRBV15
d_gene: TRBD2
abundance: .
CDR3aa: CATETGTSGGETQYF
CDR3nt: TGTGCCACGGAGACAGGGACTAGCGGGGGAGAGACCCAGTACTTC

j_gene: TRBJ1-1
v_gene: TRBV4-1
d_gene: .
abundance: .
CDR3aa: CASSPIGGATNTEAFF
CDR3nt: TGCGCCAGCAGCCCGATCGGTGGGGCGACGAACACTGAAGCTTTCTTT

j_gene: TRBJ2-3
v_gene: TRBV5-1
d_gene: TRBD2
abundance: .
CDR3aa: CASSLAASGTDTQYF
CDR3nt: TGCGCCAGCAGCTTGGCCGCTAGCGGGACAGATACGCAGTATTTT

j_gene: TRBJ1-5
v_gene: TRBV5-8
d_gene: TRBD1
abundance: .
CDR3aa: CASSQGQANQPQHF
CDR3nt: TGTGCCAGCAGCCAAGGACAGGCCAATCAGCCCCAGCATTTT

j_gene: TRBJ2-7
v_gene: TRBV7-7
d_gene: .
abundance: .
CDR3aa: CASSLGRDYEQYF
CDR3nt: TGTGCCAGCAGCTTAGGGAGGGACTACGAGCAGTACTTC